The next 8 T cell receptor beta chains were all read from a single sample in a study of T cells in Graves' hyperthyroidism and ophthalmopathy. TCR beta CDR3 region amplification was performed from RNA transcripts. Initially, a first-round RT-PCR of the TCR CDR3 employed the HTBI primer set. One entry per CDR3 protein results from TCRdb running MiXCR on the multiplex PCR reads. The sample records around 380,000 distinct CDR3 sequences, approximately 12% being singletons. Sequencing was done on a sample of blood. These receptors came from a man aged 30-40 years with Graves' hyperthyroidism that later progressed to Graves' ophthalmopathy.

V gene TRBV6-5 combines with J gene TRBJ2-3, with D possibly being TRBD2 (6 bases). There are 15 residues in the CDR3. V lost 2 bases and J lost 4, with 13 bases in between. CDR1 and CDR2 from the germline V gene are MNHEY and SVGAGI. The CDR3 region has the DNA TGTGCCAGCAGTTACGCCGGGACTCTTTCAGATACGCAGTATTTT. It is translated as CASSYAGTLSDTQYF.

The chain couples TRBV11-2 to TRBJ1-1, with no clear D. The CDR3 is 13 residues long. Per germline, CDR1 SGHAT and CDR2 FQNNGV. The germline V and J ends were trimmed by 5 bases and 5 bases, with 12 bases remaining between them. The CDR3 is CASSPSLSTEAFF. In DNA form, the CDR3 reads TGTGCCAGCAGCCCAAGCCTAAGTACTGAAGCTTTCTTT.

This clonotype has at least ten counts. The V call is TRBV10-3, the J call TRBJ1-5; D is uncertain. The CDR3 is 14 residues long. V lost 0 bases and J 1 base, leaving 4 bases between the germline ends. Looked up from germline, CDR1 is ENHRY and CDR2 is SYGVKD. The CDR3 loop reads CAISESQSNQPQHF. In DNA, the CDR3 is TGTGCCATCAGTGAGTCCCAGAGCAATCAGCCCCAGCATTTT.

The chain is built from TRBV5-1 and TRBJ1-6; a possible D gene is TRBD1 (5 bases). V lost 0 bases to trimming and J lost 4 bases, with 11 bases between them. This CDR3 region has 16 residues. Looked up from germline, CDR1 is SGHRS and CDR2 is YFSETQ. The CDR3 spells CASSLAGLRYNSPLHF. DNA for the CDR3: TGCGCCAGCAGCTTGGCGGGACTGAGATATAATTCACCCCTCCACTTT.

This clonotype was seen more than once but under ten times. With a much larger clone just one base away, this may be a read error. The V and J genes are TRBV27 and TRBJ2-7; D is possibly TRBD1 or TRBD2 (5 bases each). The CDR3 consists of 15 residues. Germline lookup yields CDR1 MNHEY and CDR2 SMNVEV (reference sequence). This chain's CDR3 is CANSLGVPYSYEQYF. The CDR3 DNA follows: TGTGCCAACAGTTTGGGGGTTCCCTACTCCTACGAGCAGTACTTC.

This clonotype was detected ten times or more. The chain links TRBV5-6 to TRBJ1-1; no firm D call. The CDR3 has 15 residues. Germline CDR1 SGHDT, CDR2 YYEEEE. Trimming shortened V by 1 base and J by 1 base, and 11 bases separated the two germline ends. The CDR3 nucleotides are TGTGCCAGCAGCTTGTGGAGACAACCGAACACTGAAGCTTTCTTT. This sequence encodes CASSLWRQPNTEAFF.

This chain joins TRBV29-1 and TRBJ1-1; 8 nucleotides align to TRBD1. In germline, CDR1 is SQVTM, CDR2 ANQGSEA. V was pared by 2 bases and J by 11 bases, with 4 bases of the junction left unmatched. The CDR3 loop spans 11 amino acids. CDR3 in DNA: TGCAGCGTTGAACAGGGGGCGATGGCTTTCTTT. Protein sequence: CSVEQGAMAFF.

This clonotype appeared many times. The CDR3 spells CASSYVETNEKLFF. In DNA, the CDR3 is TGTGCCAGCAGTTACGTGGAGACTAATGAAAAACTGTTTTTT. The V call is TRBV12-3 or TRBV12-4, the J call TRBJ1-4; D is unclear. The CDR3 runs to 14 residues. The V and J ends lost 4 bases and 2 bases respectively, with 8 bases between them.